These 30 T cell receptor beta chains came from one sample sequenced in a study of T cell responses to AZD1222 COVID-19 vaccine. Measured with immunoSEQ multiplex PCR; TCRdb has only the in-frame clones, and not every one. The table has some 74,000 clones, roughly 87% seen once. Sequenced here: peripheral blood, sampled 28 days after the second AZD1222 dose. The receptors here all came from an adult who received the AZD1222 COVID-19 vaccine.

The chain couples TRBV27 to TRBJ1-3; no reliable D call. This CDR3 spans 14 amino acids. Germline CDR1 MNHEY, CDR2 SMNVEV (reference sequence). V was clipped by 0 bases and J by 4 bases, with 7 bases between them. CDR3 amino acids: CASSLSGNGNTIYF. The CDR3 region has the DNA TGTGCCAGCAGTTTATCAGGGAACGGAAACACCATATATTTT.

The V call is TRBV19, the J call TRBJ1-3, with D possibly being TRBD1 (5 bases). The CDR3 is 14 residues long. Germline V gives CDR1 LNHDA, CDR2 SQIVND (reference sequence). V gave up 5 bases and J gave up 4 bases, with 12 bases separating them. The CDR3 DNA reads TGTGCCAGTAGTCGAGGGGCGAGAGGAAACACCATATATTTT. Translation gives CASSRGARGNTIYF.

The chain carries TRBV6-5 and TRBJ2-1; possible D gene TRBD1, 5 bases. The CDR3 has 14 amino acids. Trimming pared 4 bases from V and 0 bases from J, leaving 7 bases between. Germline V lookup: CDR1 MNHEY, CDR2 SVGAGI. CDR3 DNA sequence: TGTGCCAGCAGTTCTCAGGGCTCCTACAATGAGCAGTTCTTC. Residues: CASSSQGSYNEQFF.

In this sample, this clone turned up a few times. The gene calls are TRBV7-2 and TRBJ1-1; maybe TRBD1 (5 bases). The V end was cut by 0 bases, the J end by 5 bases, with 19 bases between. CDR1 and CDR2 from the germline V gene are SGHTA and FQGNSA. This CDR3 comprises 17 residues. The CDR3, as DNA: TGTGCCAGCAGCTTAGCAGGTACCTATAGCCGGGGGACTGAAGCTTTCTTT. This translates into CASSLAGTYSRGTEAFF.

The chain recombines TRBV5-6 with TRBJ2-7; TRBD1 matches at 8 bases. After removal of 3 bases from V and 3 bases from J, the junction contained 5 bases not matched to a gene. From germline, CDR1 is SGHDT and CDR2 YYEEEE. CDR3 length: 14 amino acids. The CDR3 reads CASSYRTGNYEQYF. The CDR3 DNA is TGTGCCAGCAGCTACAGGACAGGGAACTACGAGCAGTACTTC.

The chain recombines TRBV4-3 with TRBJ2-2, with D perhaps TRBD2 (6 bases). V was pared by 6 bases and J by 5 bases, with 13 bases between. There are 14 residues in the CDR3. Germline lookup yields CDR1 LGHNA and CDR2 YSLEER. CDR3 DNA: TGCGCCAGCAGAAACGGGAGAAATACCGGGGAGCTGTTTTTT. Its protein is CASRNGRNTGELFF.

The chain uses TRBV3-1 (or the pseudogene TRBV3-2) and TRBJ2-2; TRBD1 or TRBD2 may be the D gene (6 bases each). Trimming stripped 0 bases from V and 2 bases from J, with 10 bases between. This CDR3 has 16 residues. The germline gives CDR1 LGHDT, CDR2 YNNKEL (reference sequence). The CDR3, as DNA: TGTGCCAGCAGCCAAGATGCGGGACATAACACCGGGGAGCTGTTTTTT. Protein product: CASSQDAGHNTGELFF.

The chain joins TRBV2 to TRBJ2-2, with TRBD2 matching 14 bases. The ends lost 6 bases at V and 8 bases at J; junction bases unmatched: 11. The CDR3 extends over 17 amino acids. Germline V gives CDR1 SNHLY, CDR2 FYNNEI. The CDR3 sequence is CASRVRLAGGRKGELFF. The CDR3 DNA reads as TGTGCCAGCAGGGTCCGACTAGCGGGAGGGCGTAAGGGGGAGCTGTTTTTT.

The chain combines TRBV18 with TRBJ1-2, with D possibly being TRBD1 (6 bases). Trimming removed 3 bases at V and 0 bases at J, with 11 bases between. Germline V gives CDR1 KGHSH, CDR2 LQKENI. This CDR3 region has 15 residues. The CDR3 loop reads CASSPEQGSNYGYTF. The CDR3 DNA is TGTGCCAGCTCACCTGAACAGGGTTCTAACTATGGCTACACCTTC.

V is TRBV3-1 (or the pseudogene TRBV3-2) and J is TRBJ2-7; D is undetermined. The CDR3 spans 18 residues. The germline CDR1 and CDR2 sequences are LGHDT and YNNKEL (reference sequence). V lost 0 bases and J 2 bases, leaving 20 bases between the germline ends. Here the CDR3 reads CASSQDLPRHANAYEQYF. Here the CDR3 DNA reads TGTGCCAGCAGCCAAGATCTCCCAAGACACGCCAATGCCTACGAGCAGTACTTC.

J is TRBJ1-1 and V is TRBV12-3 or TRBV12-4, with TRBD1 matching over 7 bases. This CDR3 region has 13 residues. V shed 6 bases, J shed 0 bases, and the junction held 1 base outside the gene matches. CDR3 nucleotides: TGTGCCAGCAGGGGACAGTTGAACACTGAAGCTTTCTTT. It codes for CASRGQLNTEAFF.

The chain has TRBV19 and TRBJ2-2; a weak D match, TRBD2 (6 bases). Trimming pared 1 base from V and 5 bases from J, leaving 11 bases between. This CDR3 is built from 15 residues. CDR1 and CDR2 (germline): LNHDA, SQIVND (reference sequence). The DNA for the CDR3 is TGTGCCAGTAGTATAGTTCTGCGGGAAACCGGGGAGCTGTTTTTT. Protein: CASSIVLRETGELFF.

This clone was seen only once. The chain is built from TRBV27 and TRBJ1-2; 8 bases are shared with TRBD1. The CDR3 covers 15 residues. With 6 bases clipped from V and 1 base from J, the junction kept 7 bases outside the gene matches. CDR1 MNHEY and CDR2 SMNVEV come from the germline V gene (reference sequence). The CDR3 DNA reads TGTGCCAGCAGCTACCGAACAGGGGGTAACTATGGCTACACCTTC. Protein: CASSYRTGGNYGYTF.

This rearrangement joins TRBV20-1 to TRBJ2-3; no definite D call. The germline V and J ends were trimmed by 7 bases and 0 bases, with 5 bases remaining between them. This CDR3 has 11 residues. Per germline, CDR1 DFQATT and CDR2 SNEGSKA (reference sequence). The CDR3 loop reads CSEGSTDTQYF. In nucleotides, the CDR3 is TGCAGTGAAGGGAGCACAGATACGCAGTATTTT.

This rearrangement joins TRBV11-1 to TRBJ2-1, with no clear D. V lost 5 bases and J lost 6, with 14 bases in between. The CDR3 loop spans 14 amino acids. Per the germline V gene, CDR1 is SGHAT and CDR2 is FQDESV (reference sequence). This CDR3 is CASSTRTTSNEQFF. The CDR3 DNA follows: TGTGCCAGCAGCACCCGGACCACCTCCAATGAGCAGTTCTTC.

The rearrangement links TRBV9 to TRBJ2-5, with D tentatively TRBD1 (5 bases). The germline V gene encodes CDR1 SGDLS and CDR2 YYNGEE. Between the trimmed V and J ends, which lost 0 bases and 2 bases, there was a span of 11 bases. The CDR3 loop spans 15 amino acids. The DNA for the CDR3 is TGTGCCAGCAGCGTAGCTTTGGGGCTGCAAGAGACCCAGTACTTC. Protein: CASSVALGLQETQYF.

The V and J genes are TRBV30 and TRBJ2-2; D might be TRBD2 (6 bases). Trimming shortened V by 5 bases and J by 6 bases, and 13 bases separated the two germline ends. Germline V CDR1 and CDR2: GTSNPN, SVGIG (reference sequence). The CDR3 totals 13 residues. CDR3: CAWAGLISGELFF. CDR3 DNA sequence: TGTGCCTGGGCGGGACTTATATCCGGGGAGCTGTTTTTT.

The chain is built from TRBV19 and TRBJ1-4; 9 bases align to TRBD1. The J segment lost 5 bases and the V segment lost 2 bases, leaving 6 bases of the junction unmatched. Germline V gives CDR1 LNHDA, CDR2 SQIVND (reference sequence). The CDR3 totals 16 residues. In DNA, the CDR3 is TGTGCCAGTAGTATACTTCCCGGACAGGGGAATGAAAAACTGTTTTTT. The encoded protein is CASSILPGQGNEKLFF.

Note on this clone: The junction does not match germline at one end; this may be a read error. The chain carries TRBV5-1 and TRBJ1-1; D ambiguous. The CDR3 has 12 residues. Germline V gives CDR1 SGHRS, CDR2 YFSETQ. In DNA, the CDR3 is TGCGCCAGCAGCTTGGGGTCAGCGAGTAAGGACTTT. As protein: CASSLGSASKDF.

This clone was seen only a few times. This sequence joins TRBV19 and TRBJ2-1, with 11 bases fitting TRBD2. Trimming removed 6 bases from V and 0 bases from J; junction bases left unmatched: 1. This CDR3 has 15 residues. The germline gives CDR1 LNHDA, CDR2 SQIVND (reference sequence). Here the CDR3 DNA reads TGTGCCAGTAGGGGACTAGCGGACTCCTACAATGAGCAGTTCTTC. The encoded protein is CASRGLADSYNEQFF.

The chain is built from TRBV7-9 and TRBJ2-5; D not resolved. V was cut by 1 base and J by 9 bases, with 9 bases left in between. The CDR3 runs 12 residues. The germline V gene has CDR1 SEHNR and CDR2 FQNEAQ (reference sequence). DNA of the CDR3: TGTGCCAGCAGCTTAGAAATGCTCGCCCAGTACTTC. Its translation: CASSLEMLAQYF.

This clone was observed a single time. The genes are TRBV23-1 and TRBJ2-7, with D possibly TRBD2 on 6 matching bases. TRBV23-1 qualifies as an ORF whose function is uncertain. The CDR3 extends over 14 amino acids. Trimming took off 9 bases at V and 5 bases at J, with 20 bases between the two ends. For the CDR3, the DNA is TGCGCCAGTTGCGGGGCTGGGGGAGAGAACGAGCAGTACTTC. Translation gives CASCGAGGENEQYF.

The chain couples TRBV18 to TRBJ1-5; 8 bases line up with TRBD1. There are 16 residues in the CDR3. CDR1 is KGHSH, CDR2 LQKENI, per germline. The J segment lost 4 bases and the V segment lost 2 bases, leaving 7 bases of the junction unmatched. The CDR3 nucleotides are TGTGCCAGCTCACCAAGGACAGGGCAATATAATCAGCCCCAGCATTTT. This sequence encodes CASSPRTGQYNQPQHF.

This clone was counted once. This chain joins TRBV3-1 (or the pseudogene TRBV3-2) and TRBJ2-7, with D possibly matching TRBD2 (5 bases). V shed 8 bases and J shed 2 bases, with 7 bases lying between them. The germline CDR1 and CDR2 sequences are LGHDT and YNNKEL (reference sequence). The CDR3 loop spans 11 amino acids. The CDR3 DNA sequence: TGTGCCAGCGGGAGTACCTACGAGCAGTACTTC. This gives the protein CASGSTYEQYF.

The rearrangement uses TRBV30 and TRBJ1-2; no firm D call. The CDR3 covers 12 residues. The germline gives CDR1 GTSNPN, CDR2 SVGIG (reference sequence). Trimming took 0 bases from V and 8 from J, leaving 10 bases between them. The CDR3 is CAWSVNSHGYTF. The CDR3 DNA is TGTGCCTGGAGTGTGAACAGCCACGGCTACACCTTC.

The rearrangement joins TRBV25-1 to TRBJ2-1; 12 bases line up with TRBD2. With 3 bases clipped from V and 7 bases from J, the junction kept 10 bases outside the gene matches. Germline loops: CDR1 MGHDK, CDR2 SYGVNS. This CDR3 is built from 17 residues. The CDR3 region is CASSETTNLAGGNEQFF. CDR3 coding DNA: TGTGCCAGCAGTGAGACAACGAATCTAGCGGGAGGGAATGAGCAGTTCTTC.

This clone was observed once. This chain links TRBV5-4 with TRBJ2-2; 13 bases agree with TRBD2. This CDR3 has 18 residues. The germline V gene encodes CDR1 SGHNT and CDR2 YYREEE (reference sequence). Trimming took 2 bases from V and 4 from J; bases not matched to a gene: 8. CDR3 in amino acids: CASSFPGLAGDITGELFF. CDR3 coding DNA: TGTGCCAGCAGCTTCCCCGGACTAGCGGGAGACATCACCGGGGAGCTGTTTTTT. Filled out from reference TRBV5-4 and TRBJ2-2, the complete variable domain reads ETGVTQSPTHLIKTRGQQVTLRCSSQSGHNTVSWYQQALGQGPQFIFQYYREEENGRGNFPPRFSGLQFPNYSSELNVNALELDDSALYLCASSFPGLAGDITGELFFGEGSRLTVL.

This sequence joins TRBV7-9 and TRBJ2-1; 12 bases map to TRBD2. J was trimmed by 8 bases and V by 3 bases; bases with no gene match: 5. This CDR3 is built from 15 residues. Per germline, CDR1 SEHNR and CDR2 FQNEAQ (reference sequence). CDR3 region: CASSLASGRADEQFF. The CDR3 DNA sequence: TGTGCCAGCAGCTTGGCTAGCGGGAGGGCCGATGAGCAGTTCTTC.

V gene TRBV12-5 combines with J gene TRBJ1-5, with a possible D match to TRBD1 (6 bases). There are 14 residues in the CDR3. CDR1 and CDR2 from the germline V gene are LGHNT and FRNRAP. Trimming took 3 bases from V and 5 from J, leaving 11 bases between them. CDR3 nucleotide sequence: TGTGCTAGTGGTTTCGGGGGGGCAGATCAGCCCCAGCATTTT. It yields the protein CASGFGGADQPQHF.

V and J are TRBV10-1 and TRBJ2-2; possibly TRBD1 or TRBD2 for D (5 bases each). Trimming shortened V by 6 bases and J by 7 bases, and 18 bases separated the two germline ends. Looked up from germline, CDR1 is WNHNN and CDR2 is SYGVQD (reference sequence). The CDR3 is made up of 15 amino acids. CDR3 region: CASSSLEGRGGELFF. CDR3 DNA sequence: TGCGCCAGCAGCAGCTTAGAGGGACGGGGCGGGGAGCTGTTTTTT.